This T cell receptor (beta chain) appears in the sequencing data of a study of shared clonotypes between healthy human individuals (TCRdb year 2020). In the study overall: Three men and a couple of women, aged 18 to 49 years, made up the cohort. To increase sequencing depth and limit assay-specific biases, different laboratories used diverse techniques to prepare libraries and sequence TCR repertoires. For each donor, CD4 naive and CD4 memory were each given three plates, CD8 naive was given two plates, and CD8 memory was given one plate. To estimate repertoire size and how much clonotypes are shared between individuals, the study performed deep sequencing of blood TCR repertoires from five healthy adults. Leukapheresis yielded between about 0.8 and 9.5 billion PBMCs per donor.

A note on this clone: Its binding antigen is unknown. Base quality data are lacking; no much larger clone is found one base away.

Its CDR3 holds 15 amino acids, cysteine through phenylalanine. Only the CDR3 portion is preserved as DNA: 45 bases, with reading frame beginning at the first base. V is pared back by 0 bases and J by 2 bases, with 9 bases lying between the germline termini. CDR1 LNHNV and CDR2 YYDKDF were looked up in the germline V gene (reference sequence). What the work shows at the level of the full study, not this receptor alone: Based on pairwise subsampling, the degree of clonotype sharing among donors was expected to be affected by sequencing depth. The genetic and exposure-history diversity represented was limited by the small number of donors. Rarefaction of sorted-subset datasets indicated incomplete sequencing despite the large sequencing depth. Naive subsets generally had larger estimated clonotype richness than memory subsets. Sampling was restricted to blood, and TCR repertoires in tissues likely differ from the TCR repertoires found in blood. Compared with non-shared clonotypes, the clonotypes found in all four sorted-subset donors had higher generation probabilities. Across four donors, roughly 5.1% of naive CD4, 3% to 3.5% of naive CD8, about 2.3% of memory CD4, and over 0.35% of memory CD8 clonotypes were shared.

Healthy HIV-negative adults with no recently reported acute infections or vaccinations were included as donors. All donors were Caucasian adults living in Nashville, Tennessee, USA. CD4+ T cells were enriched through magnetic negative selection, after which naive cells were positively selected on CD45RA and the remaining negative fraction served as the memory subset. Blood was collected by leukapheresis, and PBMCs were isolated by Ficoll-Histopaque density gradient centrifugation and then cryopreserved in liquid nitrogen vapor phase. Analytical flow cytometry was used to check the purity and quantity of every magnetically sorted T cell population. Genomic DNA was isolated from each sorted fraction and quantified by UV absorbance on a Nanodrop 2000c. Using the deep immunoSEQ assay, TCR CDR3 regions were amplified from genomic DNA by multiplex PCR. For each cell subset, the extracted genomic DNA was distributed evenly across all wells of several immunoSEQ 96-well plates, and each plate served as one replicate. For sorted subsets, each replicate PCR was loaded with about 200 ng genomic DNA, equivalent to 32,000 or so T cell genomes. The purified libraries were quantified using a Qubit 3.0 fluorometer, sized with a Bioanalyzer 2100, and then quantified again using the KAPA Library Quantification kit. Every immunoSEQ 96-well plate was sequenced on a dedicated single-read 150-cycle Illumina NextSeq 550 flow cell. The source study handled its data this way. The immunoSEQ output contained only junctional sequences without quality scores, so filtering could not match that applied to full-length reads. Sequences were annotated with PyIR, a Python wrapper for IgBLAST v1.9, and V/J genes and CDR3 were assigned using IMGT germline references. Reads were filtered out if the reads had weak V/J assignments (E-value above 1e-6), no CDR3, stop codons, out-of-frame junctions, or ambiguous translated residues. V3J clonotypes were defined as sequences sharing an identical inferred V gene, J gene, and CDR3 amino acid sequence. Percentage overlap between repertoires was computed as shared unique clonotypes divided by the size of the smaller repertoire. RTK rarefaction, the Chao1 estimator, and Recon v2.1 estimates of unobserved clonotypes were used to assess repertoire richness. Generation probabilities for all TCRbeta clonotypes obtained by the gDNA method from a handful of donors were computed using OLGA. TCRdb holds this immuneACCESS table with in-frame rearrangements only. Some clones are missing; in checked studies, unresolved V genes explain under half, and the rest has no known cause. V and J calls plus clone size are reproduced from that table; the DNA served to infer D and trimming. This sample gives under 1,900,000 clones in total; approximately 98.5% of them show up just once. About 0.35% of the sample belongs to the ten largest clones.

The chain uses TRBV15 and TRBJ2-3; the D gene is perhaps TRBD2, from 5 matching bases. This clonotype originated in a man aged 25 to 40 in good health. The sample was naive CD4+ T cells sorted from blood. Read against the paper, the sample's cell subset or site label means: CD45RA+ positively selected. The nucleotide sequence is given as TGTGCCACCAGCAGAGATTGGACTCTCACAGATACGCAGTATTTT. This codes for CATSRDWTLTDTQYF. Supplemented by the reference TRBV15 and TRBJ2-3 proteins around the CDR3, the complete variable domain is DAMVIQNPRYQVTQFGKPVTLSCSQTLNHNVMYWYQQKSSQAPKLLFHYYDKDFNNEADTPDNFQSRRPNTSFCFLDIRSPGLGDTAMYLCATSRDWTLTDTQYFGPGTRLTVL.